The next 24 T cell receptor beta chains were all read from a single sample in a study of T cells in Graves' hyperthyroidism and ophthalmopathy. The source material, RNA transcripts, was used to amplify TCR beta CDR3 regions. With the HTBI primer set, the TCR CDR3 went through a first round of RT-PCR. TCRdb used MiXCR to reprocess the multiplex PCR reads, holding one entry per CDR3 protein. The sample lists approximately 690,000 distinct CDR3 sequences, roughly 20% occurring once. The specimen was blood. The source of these receptors is a man in his thirties or forties with Graves' ophthalmopathy.

V usage is TRBV29-1 and J usage is TRBJ2-1; 9 bases match TRBD2. The CDR3 consists of 14 residues. Germline V gene lookup returns CDR1 SQVTM and CDR2 ANQGSEA. The J segment lost 8 bases and the V segment lost 5 bases, leaving 10 bases of the junction unmatched. This CDR3 reads CSVRLAGVLYEQFF. The CDR3 DNA follows: TGCAGCGTTAGATTAGCGGGAGTACTGTATGAGCAGTTCTTC.

This clonotype was seen only a few times. The rearrangement uses TRBV12-3 or TRBV12-4 and TRBJ2-5; tentatively, D is TRBD1 (6 bases). This CDR3 comprises 12 residues. V lost 8 bases and J lost 4, with 11 bases in between. The CDR3 loop is CASQGQLETQYF. The CDR3 DNA reads TGTGCCAGCCAAGGACAGTTAGAGACCCAGTACTTC.

The chain combines TRBV15 with TRBJ2-7; TRBD1 is a possible D gene (6 bases). CDR3 size: 12 residues. Germline CDR1 reads LNHNV; CDR2 reads YYDKDF (reference sequence). V was trimmed by 1 base and J by 8 bases, leaving 9 bases between them. This chain's CDR3 is CATSRVGGKQYF. DNA of the CDR3: TGTGCCACCAGCAGAGTTGGGGGCAAGCAGTACTTC.

This clonotype was detected a few times. The rearrangement links TRBV7-3 to TRBJ2-4; 9 bases are a match to TRBD1. The CDR3 extends over 15 amino acids. V was pared by 4 bases and J by 7 bases, with 8 bases of the junction left unmatched. From germline, CDR1 is SGHTA and CDR2 FQGTGA. For the CDR3, the DNA is TGTGCCAGCAGCTCACCGGGACAGGGATGGAACATTCAGTACTTC. Translating gives CASSSPGQGWNIQYF.

The chain links TRBV5-1 to TRBJ2-7; D might be TRBD1 or TRBD2, each matching 5 bases. Germline V gene data show CDR1 as SGHRS and CDR2 as YFSETQ. V was shortened by 8 bases and J by 7 bases, with 19 bases between the two germline ends. CDR3 length: 13 residues. CDR3 DNA sequence: TGCGCCAGTAGCCAGCCGGGGACGGGGGAGCAGTACTTC. This encodes CASSQPGTGEQYF.

The J gene is TRBJ1-3, the V gene TRBV10-3; maybe TRBD1 (5 bases). The CDR3 is 13 amino acids. CDR1 is ENHRY, CDR2 SYGVKD, per germline. V was shortened by 10 bases and J by 8 bases, with 18 bases between the two germline ends. The CDR3: CATSDTRPDTIYF. The CDR3 bases are TGTGCCACCTCGGACACACGCCCGGACACCATATATTTT.

The chain links TRBV12-3 or TRBV12-4 to TRBJ1-2; D is perhaps TRBD1 (5 bases). The CDR3 totals 13 residues. The V end lost 7 bases, the J end lost 3 bases, and 12 bases lay between the germline ends. The CDR3 region is CASTMGGDYGYTF. The CDR3 bases are TGTGCCAGCACCATGGGGGGGGACTATGGCTACACCTTC.

This clonotype has only one observation. V and J are TRBV30 and TRBJ2-3, with 10 bases lining up with TRBD2. Germline CDR1 reads GTSNPN; CDR2 reads SVGIG (reference sequence). Unmatched junction bases numbered 4, after V lost 0 bases and J lost 4 bases. This CDR3 region has 15 residues. The CDR3 sequence is CAWSVLAGNADTQYF. Written as DNA, the CDR3 is TGTGCCTGGAGTGTACTAGCGGGAAACGCAGATACGCAGTATTTT. Together with reference TRBV30 and TRBJ2-3, the CDR3 gives the full variable domain: SQTIHQWPATLVQPVGSPLSLECTVEGTSNPNLYWYRQAAGRGLQLLFYSVGIGQISSEVPQNLSASRPQDRQFILSSKKLLLSDSGFYLCAWSVLAGNADTQYFGPGTRLTVL.

In its sample, this clonotype was seen a few times. The chain combines TRBV11-2 with TRBJ2-2; D is ambiguous. V shed 4 bases and J shed 6 bases, with 12 bases lying between them. The germline CDR1 and CDR2 sequences are SGHAT and FQNNGV. This CDR3 region has 14 residues. The DNA of the CDR3 is TGTGCCAGCAGCTCCCTAAGTTGGGCCGGGGAGCTGTTTTTT. Protein product: CASSSLSWAGELFF.

The chain joins TRBV7-2 to TRBJ2-1, with 7 bases that match TRBD1. The junction had 9 bases not matched to a gene; V was cut back by 1 base and J by 6 bases. The CDR3 is 16 amino acids. Germline CDR1 is SGHTA and CDR2 is FQGNSA. The CDR3 DNA sequence: TGTGCCAGCAGCTTAGGAGGGACAGCTAATCCCAATGAGCAGTTCTTC. Its protein is CASSLGGTANPNEQFF.

This clonotype was picked up many times. This chain links TRBV4-1 with TRBJ1-1; TRBD1 agrees at 7 bases. With V trimmed by 1 base and J by 1 base, 3 bases remained unmatched. Per germline, CDR1 MGHRA and CDR2 YSYEKL. The CDR3 runs to 15 residues. CDR3 nucleotides: TGCGCCAGCAGCCAAGCAGACAGGGAGAACACTGAAGCTTTCTTT. The encoded protein is CASSQADRENTEAFF.

The V call is TRBV6-6, the J call TRBJ2-2, with D possibly TRBD1 on 6 matching bases. CDR1 and CDR2 (germline): MNHNY, SVGAGI (reference sequence). Trimming pared 2 bases from V and 3 bases from J, leaving 13 bases between. The CDR3 totals 16 residues. The CDR3 loop is CASSYRDNRDTGELFF. DNA for the CDR3: TGTGCCAGCAGTTACCGGGACAACCGCGACACCGGGGAGCTGTTTTTT.

This clonotype has at least ten counts. This sequence joins TRBV2 and TRBJ1-5; D is unclear. Germline CDR1 and CDR2: SNHLY and FYNNEI. The germline V and J ends were trimmed by 8 bases and 6 bases, with 14 bases remaining between them. CDR3 length: 13 residues. Written as DNA, the CDR3 is TGTGCCAGCGCGTGGGAGCTGCTTCAGCCCCAGCATTTT. Amino acid sequence: CASAWELLQPQHF.

This clonotype was counted many times. This rearrangement joins TRBV24-1 to TRBJ2-1, with 13 bases aligning to TRBD2. The CDR3 consists of 17 residues. With 4 bases clipped from V and 2 bases from J, the junction kept 4 bases outside the gene matches. The germline V gene encodes CDR1 KGHDR and CDR2 SFDVKD. The CDR3 protein is CATSDPGTSGTYNEQFF. The CDR3 region has the DNA TGTGCCACCAGTGACCCCGGGACTAGCGGGACCTACAATGAGCAGTTCTTC.

In this sample, this clonotype turned up once. CDR3 in amino acids: CASSFSLAGGPSGANVLTF. For the CDR3, the DNA is TGTGCCAGCAGCTTCTCACTAGCGGGAGGGCCATCTGGGGCCAACGTCCTGACTTTC. The V call is TRBV7-2, the J call TRBJ2-6; 13 bases agree with TRBD2. Germline CDR1 is SGHTA and CDR2 is FQGNSA. V shed 3 bases and J 1 base; nucleotides not matched to a gene: 6. The CDR3 is 19 residues long.

This clonotype appeared many times. The J gene is TRBJ2-7, the V gene TRBV18, with 13 bases lining up with TRBD2. The length of the CDR3 is 16 residues. The J segment lost 3 bases and the V segment lost 1 base, leaving 3 bases of the junction unmatched. Per germline, CDR1 KGHSH and CDR2 LQKENI. DNA of the CDR3: TGTGCCAGCTCACCACGAGGACTAGCGGGAGTCTACGAGCAGTACTTC. Translation: CASSPRGLAGVYEQYF. Filled out from reference TRBV18 and TRBJ2-7, the complete variable domain reads NAGVMQNPRHLVRRRGQEARLRCSPMKGHSHVYWYRQLPEEGLKFMVYLQKENIIDESGMPKERFSAEFPKEGPSILRIQQVVRGDSAAYFCASSPRGLAGVYEQYFGPGTRLTVT.

V gene TRBV3-1 combines with J gene TRBJ1-5; D is uncertain. The germline CDR1 and CDR2 sequences are LGHDT and YNNKEL (reference sequence). The CDR3 sequence is 12 residues long. Trimming removed 2 bases from V and 9 bases from J, with 8 bases in between. CDR3 sequence reads: CASSQNIGPQHF. CDR3 nucleotide sequence: TGTGCCAGCAGCCAAAACATCGGGCCCCAGCATTTT.

The chain is built from TRBV12-3 or TRBV12-4 and TRBJ2-3; TRBD2 agrees at 10 bases. There are 16 residues in the CDR3. Trimming cost V 2 bases and J 5 bases; bases outside gene matches: 7. The CDR3 DNA sequence: TGTGCCAGCAGTTTATCTCTAGCGGGAGTAGGAGATACGCAGTATTTT. It translates to CASSLSLAGVGDTQYF.

The rearrangement links TRBV9 to TRBJ2-7; 7 bases are a match to TRBD2. The junction had 4 bases not matched to a gene; V was cut back by 0 bases and J by 4 bases. CDR3 length equals 14 residues. The germline V gene has CDR1 SGDLS and CDR2 YYNGEE. CDR3 nucleotide sequence: TGTGCCAGCAGCGTAGAAGGGACTACTTACGAGCAGTACTTC. Translated, it gives CASSVEGTTYEQYF.

V and J are TRBV27 and TRBJ1-4; possibly TRBD1 for D (6 bases). Germline CDR1 MNHEY, CDR2 SMNVEV (reference sequence). Trimming shortened V by 5 bases and J by 4 bases, and 11 bases separated the two germline ends. The CDR3 is 14 amino acids. CDR3 nucleotide sequence: TGTGCCAGCAGTCCTGGGACACGTAATGAAAAACTGTTTTTT. Amino acids: CASSPGTRNEKLFF.

The gene calls are TRBV3-1 and TRBJ2-2; 7 nucleotides line up with TRBD2. Germline V gives CDR1 LGHDT, CDR2 YNNKEL (reference sequence). The CDR3 is 16 amino acids. V gave up 4 bases and J gave up 0 bases; unmatched junction bases: 5. In DNA, the CDR3 is TGTGCCAGCAGCCCAGCTAGCGGAGCGAACACCGGGGAGCTGTTTTTT. Encoded protein: CASSPASGANTGELFF.

This clonotype was detected many times. V is TRBV2 and J is TRBJ1-1, with unresolved D. The germline gives CDR1 SNHLY, CDR2 FYNNEI. Between the trimmed V and J ends, which lost 2 bases and 4 bases, there was a span of 2 bases. This CDR3 comprises 11 residues. CDR3 region: CASSEFTEAFF. CDR3 coding DNA: TGTGCCAGCAGTGAATTCACTGAAGCTTTCTTT.

This sequence joins TRBV4-1 and TRBJ2-7; tentative D call: TRBD1 (6 bases). Germline-derived CDR1 and CDR2 are MGHRA and YSYEKL. This CDR3 is built from 15 residues. The V gene lost 1 base and the J gene lost 0 bases, with 10 bases spanning the gap. The DNA for the CDR3 is TGCGCCAGCAGCCAAGGGACGGACAGCTCCTACGAGCAGTACTTC. The encoded protein is CASSQGTDSSYEQYF.

This clonotype was found a few times. This sequence joins TRBV28 and TRBJ2-7; D possibly matches TRBD1 or TRBD2 (6 bases each). CDR3 length: 15 residues. V shed 4 bases and J shed 2 bases, with 15 bases lying between them. Germline-derived CDR1 and CDR2 are MDHEN and SYDVKM. The CDR3 DNA reads TGTGCCAGCAGTTATTGGACAGCGGGCCCCTACGAGCAGTACTTC. This codes for CASSYWTAGPYEQYF.